Each of the 17 T cell receptor beta chains below was sequenced from the same sample in a study of response to subunit inactivated influenza vaccine. Via MiXCR, TCRdb re-called the RT-PCR reads, giving one row per CDR3 protein. The sample comprises about 620,000 distinct CDR3 sequences, about 11% of which are singletons, and approximately 9.9% rests with the top ten. The same data also went into a second study, on T cells expressing NK-cell markers. That source adds: UMIs were included in TCR beta cDNA generated by 5'RACE template switching.

Sequencing used PBMCs from blood, obtained on the day of vaccination. These TCRs come from a man aged 45 to 65 who received an inactivated influenza vaccine.

In its sample, this clonotype was seen a few times. This chain connects TRBV11-2 to TRBJ2-1; 14 nucleotides align to TRBD2. There are 19 residues in the CDR3. The germline CDR1 and CDR2 sequences are SGHAT and FQNNGV. Trimming cost V 1 base and J 3 bases; bases outside gene matches: 8. The CDR3 DNA reads as TGTGCCAGCAGCTTAGGCCCCAGACTAGCGGGAGGGATCTACAATGAGCAGTTCTTC. Translated, it gives CASSLGPRLAGGIYNEQFF.

The table lists this clonotype with many counts. The rearrangement links TRBV15 to TRBJ2-5; TRBD2 agrees at 9 bases. The germline V gene has CDR1 LNHNV and CDR2 YYDKDF (reference sequence). The CDR3 is 14 amino acids. V lost 6 bases, J lost 4 bases, and 6 bases stayed unmatched. The CDR3 region has the DNA TGTGCCACCAGTGGGCGGGGGGGAGGAGAGACCCAGTACTTC. Amino acids: CATSGRGGGETQYF.

This clonotype was detected a few times. The CDR3 here is CASSPGTGWSNQPQHF. The CDR3 region has the DNA TGTGCCAGCAGCCCTGGGACAGGGTGGAGCAATCAGCCCCAGCATTTT. The rearrangement uses TRBV3-1 and TRBJ1-5, with TRBD1 matching 9 bases. Germline V gene data show CDR1 as LGHDT and CDR2 as YNNKEL (reference sequence). The V segment lost 4 bases and the J segment 1 base; nucleotides outside the gene matches: 5. This CDR3 region has 16 residues.

This clonotype was found a few times. The CDR3 sequence: CASSFRVPNTGELFF. The CDR3, as DNA: TGTGCCAGCAGTTTCAGGGTACCGAACACCGGGGAGCTGTTTTTT. The J gene is TRBJ2-2, the V gene TRBV12-3 or TRBV12-4; possibly TRBD1 for D (5 bases). The CDR3 totals 15 residues. The V gene lost 3 bases and the J gene lost 0 bases, with 8 bases spanning the gap.

This clonotype showed up just a few times. The chain has TRBV15 and TRBJ2-3; 11 nucleotides align to TRBD1. This CDR3 spans 20 amino acids. The germline gives CDR1 LNHNV, CDR2 YYDKDF (reference sequence). Losses at the gene ends were 3 bases for V and 7 bases for J; bases not matched to a gene: 21. CDR3 nucleotide sequence: TGTGCCACCAGCAGTGTAATCAGGACAGGGGGCGATCGCCCCAGGAATACGCAGTATTTT. It specifies CATSSVIRTGGDRPRNTQYF. Supplemented by reference TRBV15 and TRBJ2-3, the full variable domain reads DAMVIQNPRYQVTQFGKPVTLSCSQTLNHNVMYWYQQKSSQAPKLLFHYYDKDFNNEADTPDNFQSRRPNTSFCFLDIRSPGLGDTAMYLCATSSVIRTGGDRPRNTQYFGPGTRLTVL.

The genes are TRBV28 and TRBJ2-7, with unresolved D. From germline, CDR1 is MDHEN and CDR2 SYDVKM. Deletions cut 2 bases from V and 3 bases from J, with 8 bases between. The CDR3 runs 13 residues. This CDR3 reads CASSLRSDYEQYF. DNA for the CDR3: TGTGCCAGCAGTTTAAGGTCAGACTACGAGCAGTACTTC.

This chain joins TRBV30 and TRBJ2-7; 7 bases are a match to TRBD1. CDR1 is GTSNPN, CDR2 SVGIG, per germline (reference sequence). Trimming removed 2 bases from V and 3 bases from J; junction bases left unmatched: 4. The CDR3 has 13 amino acids. The CDR3 nucleotides read TGTGCCTGGAGTCGGGACAGTCTCTACGAGCAGTACTTC. Translated: CAWSRDSLYEQYF.

This clonotype has a count of ten or more. V usage is TRBV12-3 or TRBV12-4 and J usage is TRBJ2-5, with unresolved D. This CDR3 has 14 amino acids. Trimming removed 5 bases at V and 3 bases at J, with 13 bases between. CDR3 region: CASSLSGSEETQYF. In nucleotides, the CDR3 is TGTGCCAGCAGTCTGAGTGGCAGCGAAGAGACCCAGTACTTC.

There are a few counts of this clonotype. The rearrangement joins TRBV12-3 or TRBV12-4 to TRBJ2-7; TRBD1 agrees at 9 bases. The CDR3 spans 14 residues. Trimming removed 8 bases from V and 5 bases from J; junction bases left unmatched: 10. The CDR3 region is CASARTGATNEQYF. The CDR3 bases are TGTGCCAGCGCTAGGACAGGGGCGACTAACGAGCAGTACTTC.

The chain couples TRBV19 to TRBJ2-5; maybe TRBD1 (5 bases). V gave up 4 bases and J gave up 1 base, with 16 bases separating them. Germline V gives CDR1 LNHDA, CDR2 SQIVND (reference sequence). The CDR3 contains 16 residues. CDR3 loop: CASSTTSTVSQETQYF. The CDR3 coding sequence is TGTGCCAGTAGTACCACCTCGACAGTGTCCCAAGAGACCCAGTACTTC.

This clonotype was seen ten or more times. An end of the junction differs from the germline gene, which may be a read error. The V call is TRBV20-1, the J call TRBJ2-3, with 11 positions matching TRBD2. The V gene's germline CDR1 is DFQATT and CDR2 SNEGSKA (reference sequence). This CDR3 contains 12 residues. Here the CDR3 reads CCSGGASDTQYF. The DNA for the CDR3 is TGTTGTAGCGGGGGGGCCTCAGATACGCAGTATTTT.

This clonotype was observed a handful of times. The genes are TRBV20-1 and TRBJ2-2, with D hard to call. Germline lookup yields CDR1 DFQATT and CDR2 SNEGSKA (reference sequence). The V end was cut by 2 bases, the J end by 1 base, with 8 bases between. The CDR3 extends over 14 amino acids. The CDR3 reads CSARKDLNTGELFF. The CDR3 nucleotides are TGCAGTGCTAGAAAAGATTTGAACACCGGGGAGCTGTTTTTT.

The V gene is TRBV12-3 or TRBV12-4, the J gene TRBJ1-1; 7 bases are shared with TRBD1. The CDR3 loop spans 15 amino acids. V lost 1 base and J lost 1; bases outside the gene matches: 3. The CDR3 DNA is TGTGCCAGCAGTTTAGACACAGGGGAGAACACTGAAGCTTTCTTT. This codes for CASSLDTGENTEAFF.

In this sample, this clonotype turned up many times. V and J are TRBV15 and TRBJ1-1; D may be TRBD1 (6 bases). The CDR3 is 14 residues long. Per germline, CDR1 LNHNV and CDR2 YYDKDF (reference sequence). Between the trimmed V and J ends, which lost 3 bases and 2 bases, there was a span of 10 bases. The CDR3 loop reads CATSRNRANTEAFF. The CDR3 DNA is TGTGCCACCAGCAGGAACAGGGCTAACACTGAAGCTTTCTTT. Complete variable domain (other parts from reference TRBV15 and TRBJ1-1): DAMVIQNPRYQVTQFGKPVTLSCSQTLNHNVMYWYQQKSSQAPKLLFHYYDKDFNNEADTPDNFQSRRPNTSFCFLDIRSPGLGDTAMYLCATSRNRANTEAFFGQGTRLTVV.

This clonotype was seen a handful of times. The chain is built from TRBV5-1 and TRBJ2-2, with D perhaps matching TRBD2 (5 bases). The V end lost 1 base, the J end lost 0 bases, and 7 bases lay between the germline ends. Germline loops: CDR1 SGHRS, CDR2 YFSETQ. The CDR3 contains 15 residues. CDR3 residues: CASSLFGANTGELFF. CDR3 DNA: TGCGCCAGCAGCTTGTTCGGGGCGAACACCGGGGAGCTGTTTTTT.

The chain combines TRBV5-1 with TRBJ2-7; TRBD1 matches at 9 bases. The V gene end was trimmed by 5 bases and the J gene end by 1 base; junction bases not matched to a gene: 7. The CDR3 length is 15 residues. The germline V gene encodes CDR1 SGHRS and CDR2 YFSETQ. The CDR3 DNA sequence: TGCGCCAGCAGTCACCCGGGACAGGGATCCTACGAGCAGTACTTC. As protein: CASSHPGQGSYEQYF.

This chain joins TRBV20-1 and TRBJ1-1; D is ambiguous. The germline gives CDR1 DFQATT, CDR2 SNEGSKA (reference sequence). Deletions cut 3 bases from V and 4 bases from J, with 15 bases between. CDR3 size: 14 residues. The chain's CDR3 is CSASRWAGSTEAFF. DNA of the CDR3: TGCAGTGCTAGTCGGTGGGCGGGAAGCACTGAAGCTTTCTTT.